Following are 18 T cell receptor beta chains from one sample sequenced in a study of T cell responses to AZD1222 COVID-19 vaccine. Data came from immunoSEQ multiplex PCR; TCRdb stores just in-frame clones and leaves some out. The sample yields roughly 130,000 clones, about 90% seen once. This specimen was peripheral blood, taken 28 days after the second dose of the MenACWY control vaccine. Receptors were obtained from an adult who received the MenACWY meningococcal vaccine as a control.

The rearrangement uses TRBV19 and TRBJ2-1, with TRBD2 matching 8 bases. The CDR3 runs 15 residues. V was pared by 3 bases and J by 8 bases, with 9 bases of the junction left unmatched. The germline CDR1 and CDR2 sequences are LNHDA and SQIVND (reference sequence). The CDR3 spells CASSIYGRALDEQFF. CDR3 DNA: TGTGCCAGTAGTATCTACGGGAGGGCCCTCGATGAGCAGTTCTTC.

The J gene is TRBJ1-2, the V gene TRBV2, with D tentatively TRBD1 (6 bases). From germline, CDR1 is SNHLY and CDR2 FYNNEI. The CDR3 runs 14 residues. Trimming shortened V by 2 bases and J by 5 bases, and 12 bases separated the two germline ends. The CDR3 reads CASSENRDRYGYTF. The DNA of the CDR3 is TGTGCCAGCAGTGAAAACAGGGACCGGTATGGCTACACCTTC.

A few counts support this clone. V gene TRBV28 combines with J gene TRBJ1-4, with no clear D. CDR1 is MDHEN and CDR2 is SYDVKM in the germline V gene. The CDR3 has 14 residues. The ends were cut back, 2 bases at V and 7 bases at J, with 11 bases in the middle. For the CDR3, the DNA is TGTGCCAGCAGTTTAATCCGGAAGGGTGAAAAACTGTTTTTT. Translated: CASSLIRKGEKLFF.

This rearrangement joins TRBV5-4 to TRBJ2-7; 8 nucleotides match TRBD2. J lost 0 bases, V lost 3 bases, and 5 bases had no gene match. CDR3 size: 15 residues. Germline values: CDR1 SGHNT, CDR2 YYREEE (reference sequence). The chain's CDR3 is CASSSGGVSSYEQYF. The DNA of the CDR3 is TGTGCCAGCAGCTCCGGGGGGGTGAGCTCCTACGAGCAGTACTTC.

In nucleotides, the CDR3 is TGTGCCAGCAGCTTTAGCCCTGGCGGGAGTATTGGCGGGGAGCTGTTTTTT. Translated: CASSFSPGGSIGGELFF. The chain recombines TRBV7-3 with TRBJ2-2, with 7 nucleotides matching TRBD2. CDR3 length equals 17 residues. The germline gives CDR1 SGHTA, CDR2 FQGTGA. Unmatched junction bases numbered 14, after V lost 3 bases and J lost 7 bases.

This rearrangement joins TRBV5-8 to TRBJ1-6; D gene unclear. Trimming cost V 0 bases and J 9 bases, with 16 bases left between them. The CDR3 runs 16 residues. Germline CDR1 and CDR2: SGHTS and YDEGEE. DNA of the CDR3: TGTGCCAGCAGCTTGGCAGGCTCCGCTGTGGGTTCACCCCTCCACTTT. Its protein product is CASSLAGSAVGSPLHF.

The J gene is TRBJ2-1, the V gene TRBV6-4; D may be TRBD2 (6 bases). The V gene lost 3 bases and the J gene lost 5 bases, with 11 bases spanning the gap. The CDR3 contains 14 residues. Germline-derived CDR1 and CDR2 are MRHNA and SNTAGT. The CDR3 loop reads CASSEPGENNEQFF. CDR3 sequence (DNA): TGTGCCAGCAGTGAACCGGGGGAAAACAATGAGCAGTTCTTC.

The rearrangement joins TRBV5-1 to TRBJ2-1; D not certain. CDR3 length: 11 amino acids. V lost 4 bases and J lost 5, with 4 bases in between. Looked up from germline, CDR1 is SGHRS and CDR2 is YFSETQ. In nucleotides, the CDR3 is TGCGCCAGCAGCATCGACAATGAGCAGTTCTTC. It translates to CASSIDNEQFF.

This rearrangement joins TRBV3-1 (or the pseudogene TRBV3-2) to TRBJ2-2, with D unresolved. The CDR3 runs to 13 residues. Germline V gene lookup returns CDR1 LGHDT and CDR2 YNNKEL (reference sequence). Deletions cut 0 bases from V and 9 bases from J, with 8 bases between. The CDR3 protein is CASSQDLDRELFF. CDR3 coding DNA: TGTGCCAGCAGCCAAGATCTGGATAGGGAGCTGTTTTTT.

The chain uses TRBV18 and TRBJ2-7, with TRBD2 matching over 7 bases. This CDR3 has 15 residues. V dropped 5 bases and J dropped 5; count of bases not matched to a gene: 12. Germline lookup yields CDR1 KGHSH and CDR2 LQKENI. Here the CDR3 reads CASSSGLEIIHEQYF. The CDR3 DNA sequence: TGTGCCAGCTCATCAGGACTAGAAATCATCCACGAGCAGTACTTC.

This rearrangement joins TRBV10-1 to TRBJ2-2, with TRBD1 identical over 7 bases. The CDR3 runs to 14 residues. The ends lost 3 bases at V and 5 bases at J; junction bases unmatched: 3. CDR1 is WNHNN, CDR2 SYGVQD, per germline (reference sequence). Here the CDR3 DNA reads TGCGCCAGCAGTGATTCACAGGGGACCGGGGAGCTGTTTTTT. Protein: CASSDSQGTGELFF.

The CDR3 coding sequence is TGTGCCAGTAGTATAGGCGGACAGGACGCCTACAATGAGCAGTTCTTC. It specifies CASSIGGQDAYNEQFF. The V call is TRBV19, the J call TRBJ2-1, with TRBD1 matching over 7 bases. Trimming cost V 1 base and J 2 bases; bases outside gene matches: 5. The CDR3 loop spans 16 amino acids. Looked up from germline, CDR1 is LNHDA and CDR2 is SQIVND (reference sequence).

V gene TRBV24-1 combines with J gene TRBJ2-1; 9 nucleotides match TRBD2. Unmatched junction bases numbered 12, after V lost 4 bases and J lost 6 bases. Germline V lookup: CDR1 KGHDR, CDR2 SFDVKD. The CDR3 totals 17 residues. This CDR3 reads CATSDPRGGGGANEQFF. CDR3 nucleotide sequence: TGTGCCACCAGTGACCCACGAGGTGGCGGGGGGGCCAATGAGCAGTTCTTC.

The V call is TRBV19, the J call TRBJ1-5; 12 nucleotides align to TRBD1. This CDR3 region has 18 residues. CDR1 is LNHDA, CDR2 SQIVND, per germline (reference sequence). V lost 6 bases, J lost 2 bases, and 11 bases stayed unmatched. As DNA, the CDR3 is TGTGCCAGTAGGCACCGGGACAGGGGGCAGATTGGCAATCAGCCCCAGCATTTT. This gives the protein CASRHRDRGQIGNQPQHF.

V usage is TRBV28 and J usage is TRBJ2-7; 9 nucleotides match TRBD2. Looked up from germline, CDR1 is MDHEN and CDR2 is SYDVKM. The CDR3 consists of 16 residues. Losses at the gene ends were 6 bases for V and 0 bases for J; bases not matched to a gene: 9. The chain's CDR3 is CASRRRLAEPSYEQYF. As DNA, the CDR3 is TGTGCCAGCAGAAGAAGACTAGCGGAACCCTCCTACGAGCAGTACTTC.

DNA for the CDR3: TGTGCCAGCAGTCCCCTCGCGGATGAGCAGTTCTTC. Protein: CASSPLADEQFF. The chain employs TRBV6-2 or TRBV6-3 and TRBJ2-1, with no clear D. This CDR3 has 12 amino acids. Per germline, CDR1 MNHEY and CDR2 SVGEGT. Trimming removed 5 bases from V and 8 bases from J, with 10 bases in between.

This clone was found once. This chain joins TRBV6-2 or TRBV6-3 and TRBJ2-1; a possible D gene is TRBD1 (6 bases). Trimming stripped 5 bases from V and 12 bases from J, with 17 bases between. The CDR3 has 13 residues. Germline CDR1 is MNHEY and CDR2 is SVGEGT. In DNA, the CDR3 is TGTGCCAGCAGTGACAAAACCGGGACAAGGCAGTTCTTC. The encoded protein is CASSDKTGTRQFF.

This rearrangement joins TRBV20-1 to TRBJ1-2; 7 bases line up with TRBD1. The J segment lost 8 bases and the V segment lost 6 bases, leaving 6 bases of the junction unmatched. The germline V gene has CDR1 DFQATT and CDR2 SNEGSKA (reference sequence). CDR3 length: 11 amino acids. The CDR3 DNA sequence: TGCAGTGCCTTGACAGGGTTGGGCTACACCTTC. It is translated as CSALTGLGYTF.